These 2 T cell receptor beta chains were all obtained from the same sample, sequenced in a study of OX40 agonist ivuxolimab in advanced cancers. Assay: immunoSEQ multiplex PCR; the TCRdb copy retains only in-frame clones and omits some. The repertoire consists of 50,000 to 85,000 clones, with 87% occurring once and the leading ten covering about 2.1%. The sample was CD4+ or CD8+ T cells sorted from blood, taken in a trial of the OX40 agonist ivuxolimab. Receptors were obtained from an adult with an advanced solid tumor such as melanoma, head and neck, liver or kidney cancer.

This clone was observed a single time. The chain couples TRBV19 to TRBJ2-7, with 9 positions matching TRBD1. The V and J ends lost 6 bases and 12 bases, in that order; junction bases with no gene match: 15. Germline CDR1 is LNHDA and CDR2 is SQIVND (reference sequence). CDR3 size: 14 residues. CDR3 protein: CASSPTGQGNRWYF. In nucleotides, the CDR3 is TGTGCCAGTAGCCCGACGGGACAGGGAAATCGTTGGTACTTC.

The chain carries TRBV29-1 and TRBJ2-1, with TRBD2 identical over 9 bases. CDR1 and CDR2 from the germline V gene are SQVTM and ANQGSEA. The CDR3 is 14 amino acids. Trimming took 3 bases from V and 9 from J; bases not matched to a gene: 9. The CDR3: CSVDRNAGGTEQFF. CDR3 DNA sequence: TGCAGCGTTGATAGAAACGCGGGGGGGACTGAGCAGTTCTTC.